The 26 T cell receptor beta chains below come from one sample, sequenced in a study of T cells in Graves' hyperthyroidism and ophthalmopathy. TCR beta CDR3 regions were amplified from RNA transcripts. Using the HTBI primer set, a first-round RT-PCR was run on the TCR CDR3. Via MiXCR, TCRdb re-called the multiplex PCR reads, giving one row per CDR3 protein. The table includes approximately 380,000 distinct CDR3 sequences, approximately 17% detected once. The sample was blood. The receptors come from a man aged 18 to 29 with Graves' ophthalmopathy.

This clonotype came up many times. The chain uses TRBV24-1 and TRBJ2-5; D is ambiguous. The germline V gene encodes CDR1 KGHDR and CDR2 SFDVKD. Trimming stripped 5 bases from V and 1 base from J, with 13 bases between. CDR3 length: 15 amino acids. CDR3 protein: CATSGADFLQETQYF. The CDR3 DNA is TGTGCCACCAGTGGGGCAGACTTTCTCCAAGAGACCCAGTACTTC.

The CDR3: CASSVGGPGGLYEQYF. The CDR3 region has the DNA TGTGCCAGCAGCGTAGGGGGGCCAGGGGGTTTGTACGAGCAGTACTTC. The V call is TRBV9, the J call TRBJ2-7; 7 nucleotides align to TRBD1. The CDR3 loop spans 16 amino acids. V was clipped by 0 bases and J by 4 bases; unmatched bases: 10. Germline-derived CDR1 and CDR2 are SGDLS and YYNGEE.

J is TRBJ1-6 and V is TRBV19; D unresolved. This CDR3 has 13 residues. The V gene's germline CDR1 is LNHDA and CDR2 SQIVND (reference sequence). V was pared by 8 bases and J by 2 bases, with 7 bases between. The CDR3 reads CASGYAYNSPLHF. The CDR3 DNA is TGTGCCAGTGGTTATGCCTATAATTCACCCCTCCACTTT.

This clonotype has more than one count but fewer than ten. The V and J genes are TRBV10-3 and TRBJ2-3; D is unresolved. The CDR3 is 14 amino acids. Trimming took off 0 bases at V and 2 bases at J, with 6 bases between the two ends. Germline V gene lookup returns CDR1 ENHRY and CDR2 SYGVKD. The CDR3 DNA follows: TGTGCCATCAGTGAGTCGGCGAACACAGATACGCAGTATTTT. Residues: CAISESANTDTQYF.

Many counts were recorded for this clonotype. The chain recombines TRBV6-1 with TRBJ2-2; 12 nucleotides line up with TRBD1. CDR1 and CDR2 from the germline V gene are MNHNS and SASEGT. With V trimmed by 3 bases and J by 7 bases, 6 bases remained unmatched. This CDR3 has 16 residues. CDR3 DNA: TGTGCCAGCAGTGAGCCGGGACAGGGGGCTTTCGGGGAGCTGTTTTTT. The encoded protein is CASSEPGQGAFGELFF.

V is TRBV27 and J is TRBJ2-7; TRBD2 agrees at 7 bases. The trim removed 7 bases at V and 2 bases at J, leaving 11 bases unmatched. Germline lookup yields CDR1 MNHEY and CDR2 SMNVEV (reference sequence). The CDR3 has 15 amino acids. This chain's CDR3 is CASMGFAGDAYEQYF. The CDR3 DNA reads as TGTGCCAGCATGGGCTTCGCGGGGGATGCCTACGAGCAGTACTTC.

This clonotype was recorded at least ten times. This chain uses TRBV9 with TRBJ1-1; TRBD1 aligns across 7 bases. The V and J ends lost 5 bases and 1 base, in that order; junction bases with no gene match: 11. Per germline, CDR1 SGDLS and CDR2 YYNGEE. The CDR3 runs 16 residues. This CDR3 is CASRPSTGTANTEAFF. In DNA, the CDR3 is TGTGCCAGCAGGCCGTCGACCGGGACAGCGAACACTGAAGCTTTCTTT.

In its sample, this clonotype was seen a few times. This chain joins TRBV4-1 and TRBJ2-5, with unresolved D. The CDR3 sequence is 16 residues long. The ends were cut back, 1 base at V and 2 bases at J, with 14 bases in the middle. CDR1 and CDR2 (germline): MGHRA, YSYEKL. The CDR3 sequence: CASSQVGIANQETQYF. CDR3 nucleotide sequence: TGCGCCAGCAGCCAAGTTGGTATCGCTAATCAAGAGACCCAGTACTTC.

This clonotype was detected many times. V gene TRBV7-2 combines with J gene TRBJ2-1; 8 bases align to TRBD2. The CDR3 covers 13 residues. With 5 bases clipped from V and 7 bases from J, the junction kept 4 bases outside the gene matches. Germline assignment: CDR1 SGHTA and CDR2 FQGNSA. The CDR3 DNA reads as TGTGCCAGCAGCCCGGGGGGGCCAAATGAGCAGTTCTTC. It specifies CASSPGGPNEQFF.

Many counts were recorded for this clonotype. This chain links TRBV2 with TRBJ2-5; D might be TRBD2 (6 bases). V was shortened by 7 bases and J by 0 bases, with 9 bases between the two germline ends. CDR3 length equals 13 residues. From germline, CDR1 is SNHLY and CDR2 FYNNEI. The CDR3 protein is CASNRGNQETQYF. The CDR3 nucleotides are TGTGCCAGCAACCGGGGGAACCAAGAGACCCAGTACTTC.

This clonotype has a handful of counts. The chain has TRBV10-2 and TRBJ2-7, with 9 bases matching TRBD2. This CDR3 has 13 amino acids. Germline lookup yields CDR1 WSHSY and CDR2 SAAADI. V lost 7 bases to trimming and J lost 2 bases; unmatched junction nucleotides: 3. The CDR3 DNA reads TGCGCCAGCAAGACTAGCGGTGCCTACGAGCAGTACTTC. As protein: CASKTSGAYEQYF.

CDR3 loop: CASKASVLGAKNIQYF. As DNA, the CDR3 is TGCGCCAGCAAAGCGTCGGTGTTGGGGGCCAAAAACATTCAGTACTTC. The rearrangement joins TRBV5-1 to TRBJ2-4; D not resolved. This CDR3 region has 16 residues. Per the germline V gene, CDR1 is SGHRS and CDR2 is YFSETQ. The V gene lost 6 bases and the J gene lost 1 base, with 17 bases spanning the gap.

This clonotype came up many times. The DNA for the CDR3 is TGCAGCTCCCAACTGGGCCAGAACACTGAAGCTTTCTTT. Translated, it gives CSSQLGQNTEAFF. The chain combines TRBV29-1 with TRBJ1-1; D is uncertain. V shed 8 bases and J shed 1 base, with 14 bases lying between them. Per the germline V gene, CDR1 is SQVTM and CDR2 is ANQGSEA. CDR3 length: 13 residues.

This clonotype was detected only a few times. The CDR3 loop is CASSRAGRGNSPLHF. For the CDR3, the DNA is TGTGCCAGCAGCCGAGCCGGTAGAGGAAATTCACCCCTCCACTTT. This chain uses TRBV6-1 with TRBJ1-6; D unclear. Germline CDR1 MNHNS, CDR2 SASEGT. Trimming cost V 6 bases and J 7 bases, with 16 bases left between them. This CDR3 spans 15 amino acids.

J is TRBJ1-6 and V is TRBV5-1; no clear D. This CDR3 spans 19 amino acids. Germline lookup yields CDR1 SGHRS and CDR2 YFSETQ. Deletions cut 2 bases from V and 7 bases from J, with 25 bases between. CDR3 loop: CASSFFRVSDPTGNSPLHF. CDR3 DNA sequence: TGCGCCAGCAGCTTTTTTCGGGTTTCCGATCCTACGGGGAATTCACCCCTCCACTTT.

This clonotype was counted at least ten times. V and J are TRBV27 and TRBJ1-2; D perhaps matches TRBD1 (6 bases). The CDR3 consists of 14 residues. Germline CDR1 reads MNHEY; CDR2 reads SMNVEV (reference sequence). Trimming stripped 8 bases from V and 2 bases from J, with 15 bases between. The CDR3 here is CASSPGAGNYGYTF. CDR3 sequence (DNA): TGTGCCAGCTCCCCGGGGGCCGGGAACTATGGCTACACCTTC.

The chain employs TRBV2 and TRBJ1-1; D is possibly TRBD1 (5 bases). Per germline, CDR1 SNHLY and CDR2 FYNNEI. The CDR3 is 14 residues long. With 4 bases removed from V and 1 base from J, the gap between germline ends came to 10 bases. CDR3 sequence: CASSGAGGNTEAFF. CDR3 bases: TGTGCCAGCAGTGGGGCGGGGGGGAACACTGAAGCTTTCTTT.

This clonotype was counted ten times or more. J is TRBJ2-1 and V is TRBV7-2; 7 nucleotides align to TRBD1. The CDR3 totals 17 residues. Germline V gene sequence: CDR1 SGHTA, CDR2 FQGNSA. V lost 5 bases, J lost 4 bases, and 14 bases stayed unmatched. The CDR3: CASSGQGSGGYYNEQFF. CDR3 sequence (DNA): TGTGCCAGCAGCGGGCAAGGTTCAGGGGGTTATTACAATGAGCAGTTCTTC.

This clonotype was observed a few times. The rearrangement links TRBV24-1 to TRBJ2-1; 10 nucleotides line up with TRBD2. Germline V lookup: CDR1 KGHDR, CDR2 SFDVKD. Trimming removed 3 bases from V and 7 bases from J; junction bases left unmatched: 5. The CDR3 is 15 residues long. CDR3 sequence reads: CATSDAVTSGNEQFF. The CDR3 coding sequence is TGTGCCACCAGTGATGCGGTGACTAGCGGGAATGAGCAGTTCTTC.

This clonotype appeared many times. The V gene is TRBV6-2 or TRBV6-3, the J gene TRBJ2-7; TRBD2 agrees at 11 bases. CDR3 length equals 17 residues. V gave up 6 bases and J gave up 3 bases; unmatched junction bases: 13. Germline CDR1 is MNHEY and CDR2 is SVGEGT. The CDR3 coding sequence is TGTGCCAGCAGCCTCAATACACTAGCGGGGGTGCGCTACGAGCAGTACTTC. Its translation: CASSLNTLAGVRYEQYF.

Remarks on this clonotype: It may be a read error: a sequence one base away is much more abundant. The chain carries TRBV7-9 and TRBJ1-2; 8 positions agree with TRBD1. Germline V gene lookup returns CDR1 SEHNR and CDR2 FQNEAQ (reference sequence). This CDR3 has 15 residues. This chain's CDR3 is CASSLDRGNNYDYTF. The CDR3 bases are TGTGCCAGCAGCTTAGACAGGGGGAATAACTATGACTACACCTTC.

The chain employs TRBV18 and TRBJ1-2; 10 nucleotides agree with TRBD1. The germline V gene has CDR1 KGHSH and CDR2 LQKENI. The J segment lost 7 bases and the V segment lost 5 bases, leaving 10 bases of the junction unmatched. The CDR3 spans 15 residues. The CDR3 coding sequence is TGTGCCAGCTCAGAATCCGGGACAGGGGCCTTTGGCTACACCTTC. This encodes CASSESGTGAFGYTF.

This clonotype occurred a few times. The J gene is TRBJ2-5, the V gene TRBV5-1; TRBD2 matches at 10 bases. CDR1 and CDR2 from the germline V gene are SGHRS and YFSETQ. CDR3 size: 15 residues. J gave up 4 bases and V 0 bases, and 3 bases lay outside the gene matches. The CDR3 coding sequence is TGCGCCAGCAGCTTGGTAGTAGCGGGGGGAGAGACCCAGTACTTC. Amino acids: CASSLVVAGGETQYF.

This chain links TRBV29-1 with TRBJ2-7, with 9 bases aligning to TRBD1. The CDR3 contains 13 residues. Trimming at V came to 4 bases and at J to 3 bases, leaving 4 bases not matched to a gene. Germline V CDR1 and CDR2: SQVTM, ANQGSEA. The CDR3 DNA reads TGCAGCGTTGGGACAGGGGCTCTCTACGAGCAGTACTTC. Protein product: CSVGTGALYEQYF.

The table lists this clonotype with many counts. The chain recombines TRBV19 with TRBJ1-1, with no clear D. Germline V gene data show CDR1 as LNHDA and CDR2 as SQIVND (reference sequence). V was shortened by 4 bases and J by 4 bases, with 10 bases between the two germline ends. This CDR3 spans 13 amino acids. The CDR3 nucleotides read TGTGCCAGTAGTAGAGCTTGGGGCACTGAAGCTTTCTTT. This gives the protein CASSRAWGTEAFF.

This clonotype was detected ten times or more. The gene calls are TRBV20-1 and TRBJ2-3; 13 nucleotides agree with TRBD2. Germline V gene lookup returns CDR1 DFQATT and CDR2 SNEGSKA (reference sequence). CDR3 length equals 15 residues. V shed 3 bases, J shed 6 bases, and the junction held 6 bases outside the gene matches. The CDR3 nucleotides read TGCAGTGCTAGGGCCTGGGGACTAGCGGGGGATACGCAGTATTTT. Translating gives CSARAWGLAGDTQYF.